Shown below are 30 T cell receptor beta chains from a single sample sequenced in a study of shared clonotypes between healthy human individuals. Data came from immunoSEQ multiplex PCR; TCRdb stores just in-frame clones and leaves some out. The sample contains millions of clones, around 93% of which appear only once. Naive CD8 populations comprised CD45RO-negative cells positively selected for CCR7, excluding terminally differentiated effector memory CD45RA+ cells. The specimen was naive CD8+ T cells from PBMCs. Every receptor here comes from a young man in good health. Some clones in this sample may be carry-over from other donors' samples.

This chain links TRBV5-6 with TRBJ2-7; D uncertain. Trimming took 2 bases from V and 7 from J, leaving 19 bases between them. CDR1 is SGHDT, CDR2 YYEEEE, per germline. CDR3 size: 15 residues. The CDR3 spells CASSFFSGVPREQYF. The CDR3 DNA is TGTGCCAGCAGCTTTTTTTCCGGTGTACCCCGAGAGCAGTACTTC.

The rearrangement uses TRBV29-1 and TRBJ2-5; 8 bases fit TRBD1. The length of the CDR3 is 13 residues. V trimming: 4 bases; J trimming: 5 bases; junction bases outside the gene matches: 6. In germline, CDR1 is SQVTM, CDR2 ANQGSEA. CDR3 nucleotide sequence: TGCAGCGTTGTCGGACAGGGAAAGGAGACCCAGTACTTC. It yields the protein CSVVGQGKETQYF.

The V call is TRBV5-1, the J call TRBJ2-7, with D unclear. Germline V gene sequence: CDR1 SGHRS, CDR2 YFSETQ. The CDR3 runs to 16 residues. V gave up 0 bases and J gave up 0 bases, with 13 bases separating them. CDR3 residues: CASSLADQHFSYEQYF. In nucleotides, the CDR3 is TGCGCCAGCAGCTTGGCAGACCAGCACTTCTCCTACGAGCAGTACTTC.

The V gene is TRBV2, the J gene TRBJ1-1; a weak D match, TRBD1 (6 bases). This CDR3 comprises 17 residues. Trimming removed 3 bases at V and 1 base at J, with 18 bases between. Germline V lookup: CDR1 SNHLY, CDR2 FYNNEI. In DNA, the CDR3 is TGTGCCAGCAGTGACCCAAAGGAGGGGGGGACGAACACTGAAGCTTTCTTT. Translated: CASSDPKEGGTNTEAFF.

CDR3 nucleotides: TGTGCCAGCAGCTCTTGGGACTCCTCCCCCAATGAGCAGTTCTTC. As protein: CASSSWDSSPNEQFF. V gene TRBV7-8 combines with J gene TRBJ2-1, with a weak D call TRBD2 (6 bases). V was clipped by 4 bases and J by 6 bases, with 16 bases between them. The V gene's germline CDR1 is SGHVS and CDR2 FQNEAQ. This CDR3 region has 15 residues.

CDR3 residues: CASSQDRVTEQYF. The DNA of the CDR3 is TGCGCCAGCAGCCAAGACAGGGTAACCGAGCAGTACTTC. This chain connects TRBV4-3 to TRBJ2-7; possible D gene TRBD1, 5 bases. The V and J ends lost 0 bases and 6 bases respectively, with 9 bases between them. The CDR3 loop spans 13 amino acids. In germline, CDR1 is LGHNA, CDR2 YSLEER.

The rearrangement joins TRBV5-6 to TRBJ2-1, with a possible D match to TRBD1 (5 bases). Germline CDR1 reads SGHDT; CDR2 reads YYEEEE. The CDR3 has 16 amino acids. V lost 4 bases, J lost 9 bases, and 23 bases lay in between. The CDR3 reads CASSPPDTFVLSEQFF. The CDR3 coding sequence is TGTGCCAGCAGCCCCCCGGACACCTTTGTCCTTAGTGAGCAGTTCTTC. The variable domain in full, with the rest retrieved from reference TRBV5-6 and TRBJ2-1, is DAGVTQSPTHLIKTRGQQVTLRCSPKSGHDTVSWYQQALGQGPQFIFQYYEEEERQRGNFPDRFSGHQFPNYSSELNVNALLLGDSALYLCASSPPDTFVLSEQFFGPGTRLTVL.

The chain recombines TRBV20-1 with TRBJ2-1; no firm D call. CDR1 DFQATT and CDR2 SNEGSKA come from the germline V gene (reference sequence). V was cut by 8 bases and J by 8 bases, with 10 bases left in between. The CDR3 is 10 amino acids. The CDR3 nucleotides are TGCAGTCTGAAAGGGTATGAGCAGTTCTTC. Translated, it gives CSLKGYEQFF.

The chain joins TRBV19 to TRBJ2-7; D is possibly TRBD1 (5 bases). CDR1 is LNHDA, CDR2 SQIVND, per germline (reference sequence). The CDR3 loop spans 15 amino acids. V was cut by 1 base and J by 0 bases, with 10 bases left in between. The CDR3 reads CASSIVADTSYEQYF. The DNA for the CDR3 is TGTGCCAGTAGTATAGTTGCGGACACCTCCTACGAGCAGTACTTC.

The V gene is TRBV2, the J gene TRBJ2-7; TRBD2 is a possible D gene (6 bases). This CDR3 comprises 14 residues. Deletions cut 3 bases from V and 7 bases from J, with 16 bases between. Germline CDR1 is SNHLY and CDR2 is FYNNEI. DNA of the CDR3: TGTGCCAGCAGTGATATCGGCCCCGCGGGGGAGCAGTACTTC. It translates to CASSDIGPAGEQYF.

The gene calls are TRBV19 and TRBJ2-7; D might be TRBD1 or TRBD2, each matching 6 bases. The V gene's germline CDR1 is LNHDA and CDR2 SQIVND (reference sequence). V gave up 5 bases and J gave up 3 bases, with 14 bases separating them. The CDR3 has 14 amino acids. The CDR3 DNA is TGTGCCAGTAGTCCAAAGGGGGGCCGCTACGAGCAGTACTTC. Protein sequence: CASSPKGGRYEQYF.

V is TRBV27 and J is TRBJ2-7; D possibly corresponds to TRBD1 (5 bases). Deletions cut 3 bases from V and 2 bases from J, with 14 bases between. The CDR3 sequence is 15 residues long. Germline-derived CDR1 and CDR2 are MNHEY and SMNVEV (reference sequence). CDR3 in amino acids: CASSFQGPAPYEQYF. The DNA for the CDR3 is TGTGCCAGCAGTTTTCAGGGCCCCGCGCCCTACGAGCAGTACTTC.

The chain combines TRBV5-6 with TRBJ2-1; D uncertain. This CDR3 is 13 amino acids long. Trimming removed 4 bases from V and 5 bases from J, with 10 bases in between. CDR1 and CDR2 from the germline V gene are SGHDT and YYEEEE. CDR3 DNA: TGTGCCAGCAGCCTTGGCCGTCACAATGAGCAGTTCTTC. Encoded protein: CASSLGRHNEQFF.

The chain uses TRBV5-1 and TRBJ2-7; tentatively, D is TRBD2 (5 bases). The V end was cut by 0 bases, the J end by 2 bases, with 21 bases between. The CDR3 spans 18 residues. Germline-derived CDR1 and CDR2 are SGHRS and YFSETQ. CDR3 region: CASSLARSAERQAYEQYF. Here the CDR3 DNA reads TGCGCCAGCAGCTTGGCCCGATCAGCGGAGAGGCAGGCCTACGAGCAGTACTTC.

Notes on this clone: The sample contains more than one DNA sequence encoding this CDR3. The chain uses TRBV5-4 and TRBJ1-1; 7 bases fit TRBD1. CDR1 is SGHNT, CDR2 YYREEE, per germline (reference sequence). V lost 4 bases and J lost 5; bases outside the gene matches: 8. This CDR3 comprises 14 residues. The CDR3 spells CASSLDRVGTEAFF. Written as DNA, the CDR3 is TGTGCCAGCAGCCTTGACAGGGTAGGGACTGAAGCTTTCTTT.

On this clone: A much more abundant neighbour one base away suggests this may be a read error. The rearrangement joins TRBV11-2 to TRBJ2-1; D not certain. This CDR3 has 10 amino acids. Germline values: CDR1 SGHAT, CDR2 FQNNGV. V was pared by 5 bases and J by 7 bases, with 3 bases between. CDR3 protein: CASSVNEQFF. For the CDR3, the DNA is TGTGCCAGCAGCGTAAATGAGCAGTTCTTC.

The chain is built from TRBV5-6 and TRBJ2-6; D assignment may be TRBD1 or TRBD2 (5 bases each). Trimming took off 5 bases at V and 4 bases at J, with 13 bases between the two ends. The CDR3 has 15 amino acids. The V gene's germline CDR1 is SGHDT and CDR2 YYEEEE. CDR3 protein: CASRNRGAGANVLTF. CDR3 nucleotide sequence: TGTGCCAGCAGGAATAGGGGAGCCGGGGCCAACGTCCTGACTTTC. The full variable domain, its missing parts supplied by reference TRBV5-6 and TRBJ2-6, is DAGVTQSPTHLIKTRGQQVTLRCSPKSGHDTVSWYQQALGQGPQFIFQYYEEEERQRGNFPDRFSGHQFPNYSSELNVNALLLGDSALYLCASRNRGAGANVLTFGAGSRLTVL.

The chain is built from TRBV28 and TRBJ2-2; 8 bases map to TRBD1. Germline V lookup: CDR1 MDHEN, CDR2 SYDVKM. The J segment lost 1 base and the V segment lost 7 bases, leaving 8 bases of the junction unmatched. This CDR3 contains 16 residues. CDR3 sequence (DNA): TGTGCCAGCATCATGCCGGGACAGGAGAACACCGGGGAGCTGTTTTTT. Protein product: CASIMPGQENTGELFF.

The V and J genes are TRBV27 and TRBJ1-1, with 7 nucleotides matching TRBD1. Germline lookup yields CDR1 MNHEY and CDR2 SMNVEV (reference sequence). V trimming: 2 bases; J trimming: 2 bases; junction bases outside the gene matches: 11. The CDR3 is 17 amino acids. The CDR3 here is CASSLLTATGVNTEAFF. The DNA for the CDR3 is TGTGCCAGCAGTTTACTTACCGCTACAGGGGTCAACACTGAAGCTTTCTTT.

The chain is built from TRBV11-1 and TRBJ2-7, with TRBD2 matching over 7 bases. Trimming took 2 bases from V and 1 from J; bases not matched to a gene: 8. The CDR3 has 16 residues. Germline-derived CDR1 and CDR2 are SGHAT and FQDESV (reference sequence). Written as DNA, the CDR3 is TGTGCCAGCAGCTTACCCCGACTAGCAGTGTCCTACGAGCAGTACTTC. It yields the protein CASSLPRLAVSYEQYF.

The CDR3 here is CARTDPETKNIQYF. CDR3 nucleotide sequence: TGTGCCAGGACAGATCCTGAGACCAAAAACATTCAGTACTTC. This sequence joins TRBV6-5 and TRBJ2-4, with D maybe TRBD1 (5 bases). The CDR3 spans 14 residues. Germline CDR1 MNHEY, CDR2 SVGAGI. Trimming removed 9 bases from V and 2 bases from J, with 14 bases in between.

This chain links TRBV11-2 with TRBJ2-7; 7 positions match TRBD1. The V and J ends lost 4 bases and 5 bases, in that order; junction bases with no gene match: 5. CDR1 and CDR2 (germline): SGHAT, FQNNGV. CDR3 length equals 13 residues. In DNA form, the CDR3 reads TGTGCCAGCAGCTCCCGCGACAGGGACGAGCAGTACTTC. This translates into CASSSRDRDEQYF.

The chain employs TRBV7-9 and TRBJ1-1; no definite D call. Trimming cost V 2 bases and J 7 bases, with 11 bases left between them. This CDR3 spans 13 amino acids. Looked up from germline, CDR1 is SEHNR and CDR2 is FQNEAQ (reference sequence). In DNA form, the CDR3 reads TGTGCCAGCAGCTTAAAGGCAACGGATGAAGCTTTCTTT. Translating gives CASSLKATDEAFF.

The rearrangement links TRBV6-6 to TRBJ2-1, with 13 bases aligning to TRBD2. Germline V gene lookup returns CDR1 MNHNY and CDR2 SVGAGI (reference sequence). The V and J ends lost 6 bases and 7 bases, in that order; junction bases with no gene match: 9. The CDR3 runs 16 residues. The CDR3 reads CASRRPGLAGYNEQFF. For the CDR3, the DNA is TGTGCCAGCAGACGCCCGGGACTAGCGGGATATAATGAGCAGTTCTTC.

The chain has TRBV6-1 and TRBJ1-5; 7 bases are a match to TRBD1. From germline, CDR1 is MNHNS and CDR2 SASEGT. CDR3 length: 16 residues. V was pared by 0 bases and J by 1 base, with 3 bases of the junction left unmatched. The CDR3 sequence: CASSEARGPSNQPQHF. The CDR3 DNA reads TGTGCCAGCAGTGAAGCAAGGGGGCCCAGCAATCAGCCCCAGCATTTT.

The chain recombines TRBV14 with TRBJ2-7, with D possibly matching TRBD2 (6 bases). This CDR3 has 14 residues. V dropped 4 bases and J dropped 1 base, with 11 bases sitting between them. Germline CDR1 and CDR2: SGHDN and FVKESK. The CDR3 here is CASSRGGISYEQYF. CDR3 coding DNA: TGTGCCAGCAGCCGTGGCGGGATTTCCTACGAGCAGTACTTC.

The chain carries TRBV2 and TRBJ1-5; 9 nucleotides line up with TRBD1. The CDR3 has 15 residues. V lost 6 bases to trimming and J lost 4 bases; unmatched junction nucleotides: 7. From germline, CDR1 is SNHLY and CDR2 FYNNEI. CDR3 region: CASREGQGTNQPQHF. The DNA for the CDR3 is TGTGCCAGCAGGGAGGGACAGGGAACAAATCAGCCCCAGCATTTT.

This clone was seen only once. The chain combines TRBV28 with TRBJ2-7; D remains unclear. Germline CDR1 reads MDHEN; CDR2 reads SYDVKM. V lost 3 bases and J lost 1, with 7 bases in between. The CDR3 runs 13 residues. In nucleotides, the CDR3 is TGTGCCAGCAGTTTGCTGGTTTCCTACGAGCAGTACTTC. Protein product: CASSLLVSYEQYF.

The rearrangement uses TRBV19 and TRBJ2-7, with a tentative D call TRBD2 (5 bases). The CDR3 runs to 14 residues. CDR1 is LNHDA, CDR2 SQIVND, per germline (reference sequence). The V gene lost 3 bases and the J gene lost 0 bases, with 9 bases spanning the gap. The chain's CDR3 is CASSMAEGSYEQYF. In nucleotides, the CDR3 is TGTGCCAGTAGTATGGCTGAGGGCTCCTACGAGCAGTACTTC.

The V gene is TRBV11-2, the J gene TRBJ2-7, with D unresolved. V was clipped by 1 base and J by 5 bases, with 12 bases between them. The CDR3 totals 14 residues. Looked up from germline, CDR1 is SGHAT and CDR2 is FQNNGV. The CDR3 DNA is TGTGCCAGCAGCTTAGGAGGTCCCGGCCACGAGCAGTACTTC. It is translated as CASSLGGPGHEQYF.